The next 29 T cell receptor beta chains were all read from a single sample in a study of identical twins (dated by TCRdb to the mid-2010s). Library preparation was by 5' RACE. TCRdb lists the instrument as Illumina HiSeq 2000. TCRdb reworked the public reads: Q25 trimming with fastp, MiXCR clone assembly, productive beta chains retained. Rows with a matching CDR3 protein are joined into one entry that keeps the most common DNA and genes. This sample holds 200,000 to 250,000 distinct CDR3 sequences; about 7.5% were observed only once. The top ten clones comprise around 5% of the sample. This sample also appeared in a second study, on yellow fever vaccine responses in identical twins.

Input material: CD8+ T cells sorted from blood. The source of these receptors is a woman aged 18-29 years in good health.

This clonotype was counted a few times. CDR3 nucleotides: TGTGCCAGCAGTTTAGGGGTTGAGGGCTACACCTTC. This encodes CASSLGVEGYTF. V usage is TRBV12-3 or TRBV12-4 and J usage is TRBJ1-2; D not certain. Between the trimmed V and J ends, which lost 1 base and 8 bases, there was a span of 8 bases. This CDR3 region has 12 residues.

The chain's CDR3 is CASSQSDSEAYEQYV. CDR3 in DNA: TGCGCCAGCAGTCAATCGGACTCGGAGGCCTACGAGCAGTACGTC. This chain links TRBV23-1 with TRBJ2-7; weak D call: TRBD2 (5 bases). TRBV23-1 is annotated as an ORF whose role is uncertain. This CDR3 region has 15 residues. Between the trimmed V and J ends, which lost 0 bases and 2 bases, there was a span of 11 bases.

This clonotype was observed many times. The gene calls are TRBV15 and TRBJ2-1; D uncertain. The CDR3 has 16 residues. The germline V gene encodes CDR1 LNHNV and CDR2 YYDKDF (reference sequence). V was cut by 2 bases and J by 8 bases, with 19 bases left in between. The CDR3 DNA sequence: TGTGCCACCAGCAGAATACCCTCTGGGCATCTAGATGAGCAGTTCTTC. Its protein product is CATSRIPSGHLDEQFF. Drawing the rest from reference TRBV15 and TRBJ2-1, the complete variable domain is DAMVIQNPRYQVTQFGKPVTLSCSQTLNHNVMYWYQQKSSQAPKLLFHYYDKDFNNEADTPDNFQSRRPNTSFCFLDIRSPGLGDTAMYLCATSRIPSGHLDEQFFGPGTRLTVL.

This clonotype was counted at least ten times. V gene TRBV5-1 combines with J gene TRBJ2-7; 9 bases are a match to TRBD1. This CDR3 contains 16 residues. CDR1 is SGHRS and CDR2 is YFSETQ in the germline V gene. The V segment lost 4 bases and the J segment 2 bases; nucleotides outside the gene matches: 10. In nucleotides, the CDR3 is TGCGCCAGCAGCGCCCCTGGGGACAGGGATCCCTACGAGCAGTACTTC. It translates to CASSAPGDRDPYEQYF.

The chain employs TRBV10-3 and TRBJ2-1; unclear D gene. Germline CDR1 and CDR2: ENHRY and SYGVKD. CDR3 length: 13 residues. The V and J ends lost 8 bases and 3 bases respectively, with 11 bases between them. The CDR3 DNA follows: TGTGCCATCTTCACCACCGACTACAATGAGCAGTTCTTC. Amino acid sequence: CAIFTTDYNEQFF.

This clonotype was counted ten times or more. The chain uses TRBV29-1 and TRBJ2-5, with 8 bases fitting TRBD1. V shed 7 bases and J 5 bases; nucleotides not matched to a gene: 15. The CDR3 runs to 15 residues. The germline gives CDR1 SQVTM, CDR2 ANQGSEA. The CDR3 sequence is CSGVLSGGAGETQYF. The CDR3, as DNA: TGCAGCGGGGTCCTATCAGGGGGCGCGGGGGAGACCCAGTACTTC.

This clonotype was detected once. This sequence joins TRBV12-3 or TRBV12-4 and TRBJ2-2; the match to TRBD2 covers 13 bases. Trimming removed 11 bases from V and 5 bases from J; junction bases left unmatched: 17. The CDR3 runs to 18 residues. The CDR3 loop is CACCLRNRGLAGTGELFF. The CDR3 coding sequence is TGTGCCTGCTGTTTACGAAACAGGGGACTAGCGGGAACCGGGGAGCTGTTTTTT.

The sample holds a few counts of this clonotype. The chain uses TRBV28 and TRBJ1-2, with D perhaps TRBD1 (5 bases). Per germline, CDR1 MDHEN and CDR2 SYDVKM. The CDR3 sequence is 15 residues long. Trimming shortened V by 4 bases and J by 4 bases, and 16 bases separated the two germline ends. Here the CDR3 DNA reads TGTGCCAGCAGTTCACTGTACGGGGGGGTCTATGGCTACACCTTC. Translation: CASSSLYGGVYGYTF.

This clonotype was detected ten times or more. The chain carries TRBV27 and TRBJ2-1; D may be TRBD1 or TRBD2 (5 bases each). Germline lookup yields CDR1 MNHEY and CDR2 SMNVEV (reference sequence). Trimming left V 0 bases short and J 4 bases short, with 10 bases between. The CDR3 spans 15 residues. CDR3 DNA sequence: TGTGCCAGCAGTTTATCTCCCGGGACGTACAATGAGCAGTTCTTC. Translated: CASSLSPGTYNEQFF.

In its sample, this clonotype was seen a few times. V usage is TRBV28 and J usage is TRBJ2-7, with D maybe TRBD1 (6 bases). The CDR3 consists of 13 residues. V was shortened by 2 bases and J by 3 bases, with 8 bases between the two germline ends. CDR1 and CDR2 (germline): MDHEN, SYDVKM. In nucleotides, the CDR3 is TGTGCCAGCAGTTTAACCAGGGGCTACGAGCAGTACTTC. Protein: CASSLTRGYEQYF.

This clonotype was counted ten times or more. The chain has TRBV12-3 or TRBV12-4 and TRBJ2-1, with D perhaps TRBD2 (5 bases). V gave up 2 bases and J gave up 10 bases, with 12 bases separating them. The CDR3 is 13 amino acids. CDR3 sequence: CASSLSGGPEQFF. The CDR3 DNA reads as TGTGCCAGCAGTTTAAGCGGCGGGCCCGAGCAGTTCTTC.

V usage is TRBV4-1 and J usage is TRBJ2-1; 15 bases fit TRBD2. V shed 4 bases, J shed 2 bases, and the junction held 3 bases outside the gene matches. The CDR3 loop spans 17 amino acids. Germline CDR1 reads MGHRA; CDR2 reads YSYEKL. CDR3 residues: CASSLGTSGGTYNEQFF. CDR3 in DNA: TGCGCCAGCAGCCTTGGGACTAGCGGGGGGACCTACAATGAGCAGTTCTTC.

This clonotype showed up many times. The chain joins TRBV2 to TRBJ2-4; D may be TRBD1 (6 bases). In germline, CDR1 is SNHLY, CDR2 FYNNEI. CDR3 length: 15 residues. Trimming removed 4 bases from V and 1 base from J, with 11 bases in between. The CDR3 region is CASSGTGLAKNIQYF. The CDR3 nucleotides read TGTGCCAGCAGTGGAACAGGGCTGGCCAAAAACATTCAGTACTTC.

A few counts support this clonotype. The chain has TRBV28 and TRBJ2-3; unclear D gene. The CDR3 sequence is 15 residues long. The V gene's germline CDR1 is MDHEN and CDR2 SYDVKM. Trimming pared 2 bases from V and 0 bases from J, leaving 9 bases between. The CDR3, as DNA: TGTGCCAGCAGTTTACTTCCGGGTAGCACAGATACGCAGTATTTT. This translates into CASSLLPGSTDTQYF.

This clonotype has more than one count but fewer than ten. This sequence joins TRBV20-1 and TRBJ2-1, with 16 bases aligning to TRBD2. The CDR3 contains 19 residues. Trimming removed 5 bases from V and 2 bases from J; junction bases left unmatched: 12. Germline-derived CDR1 and CDR2 are DFQATT and SNEGSKA (reference sequence). CDR3 in amino acids: CSAPRPGLAGGPPYNEQFF. CDR3 coding DNA: TGCAGTGCTCCCCGACCGGGACTAGCGGGAGGGCCCCCCTACAATGAGCAGTTCTTC.

This clonotype was seen repeatedly, ten times or more. CDR3 loop: CASSLAKGLYEQYF. CDR3 DNA: TGCGCCAGCAGCTTGGCAAAGGGTCTCTACGAGCAGTACTTC. The chain employs TRBV5-1 and TRBJ2-7; D unresolved. V shed 0 bases and J shed 3 bases, with 10 bases lying between them. Germline V CDR1 and CDR2: SGHRS, YFSETQ. The CDR3 covers 14 residues.

This clonotype was observed a handful of times. The gene calls are TRBV3-1 and TRBJ2-6; D assignment may be TRBD1 or TRBD2 (5 bases each). The CDR3 consists of 17 residues. V lost 1 base and J lost 0, with 10 bases in between. CDR1 is LGHDT, CDR2 YNNKEL, per germline (reference sequence). The DNA of the CDR3 is TGTGCCAGCAGCCAAGGGGGGTCGGCCTCTGGGGCCAACGTCCTGACTTTC. Translation: CASSQGGSASGANVLTF.

This clonotype was seen many times. J is TRBJ1-2 and V is TRBV12-3 or TRBV12-4; D is unclear. The CDR3 loop spans 13 amino acids. V lost 2 bases to trimming and J lost 8 bases, with 12 bases between them. The CDR3 loop reads CASSLPSEPGYTF. CDR3 in DNA: TGTGCCAGCAGTTTACCCAGTGAACCAGGCTACACCTTC.

This clonotype was counted a few times. The J gene is TRBJ2-7, the V gene TRBV20-1; unclear D gene. Germline loops: CDR1 DFQATT, CDR2 SNEGSKA (reference sequence). CDR3 length: 12 residues. V was cut by 1 base and J by 1 base, with 5 bases left in between. CDR3 in DNA: TGCAGTGCTAGAGTACAGTCCTACGAGCAGTACGTC. Translating it yields CSARVQSYEQYV.

The chain combines TRBV11-2 with TRBJ2-1; 10 bases are shared with TRBD1. The CDR3 extends over 16 amino acids. Germline CDR1 is SGHAT and CDR2 is FQNNGV. Trimming cost V 2 bases and J 5 bases; bases outside gene matches: 6. CDR3 in amino acids: CASSLMGTGVDNEQFF. DNA for the CDR3: TGTGCCAGCAGCTTAATGGGGACAGGGGTTGACAATGAGCAGTTCTTC.

This clonotype showed up just a few times. The chain is built from TRBV20-1 and TRBJ2-5, with TRBD2 matching 8 bases. Germline V CDR1 and CDR2: DFQATT, SNEGSKA (reference sequence). With 6 bases clipped from V and 5 bases from J, the junction kept 8 bases outside the gene matches. This CDR3 comprises 13 residues. The CDR3 loop is CSARPTSEETQYF. Here the CDR3 DNA reads TGCAGTGCCCGACCGACTAGCGAGGAGACCCAGTACTTC.

The table lists this clonotype with many counts. The V and J genes are TRBV5-1 and TRBJ2-1; the match to TRBD2 covers 8 bases. Germline assignment: CDR1 SGHRS and CDR2 YFSETQ. This CDR3 region has 16 residues. V shed 6 bases and J 0 bases; nucleotides not matched to a gene: 8. The chain's CDR3 is CASTTGLAGSYNEQFF. Written as DNA, the CDR3 is TGCGCCAGCACTACCGGGCTAGCGGGCTCCTACAATGAGCAGTTCTTC.

This chain links TRBV5-5 with TRBJ2-7; D is possibly TRBD1 (6 bases). V lost 3 bases to trimming and J lost 5 bases, with 15 bases between them. Germline CDR1 reads SGHKS; CDR2 reads YYEKEE (reference sequence). The CDR3 spans 14 residues. The CDR3 is CASSWVQGPHEQYF. The CDR3 coding sequence is TGTGCCAGCAGCTGGGTACAGGGTCCCCACGAGCAGTACTTC.

This clonotype was seen at least ten times. This chain uses TRBV9 with TRBJ2-3, with 7 bases matching TRBD2. CDR3 length: 17 amino acids. V shed 4 bases and J 1 base; nucleotides not matched to a gene: 12. The germline V gene has CDR1 SGDLS and CDR2 YYNGEE. CDR3 region: CASSPSFTSARTDTQYF. Written as DNA, the CDR3 is TGTGCCAGCAGCCCTTCCTTTACTAGCGCCCGCACAGATACGCAGTATTTT.

This chain uses TRBV2 with TRBJ2-1, with D possibly TRBD1 on 5 matching bases. CDR1 is SNHLY and CDR2 is FYNNEI in the germline V gene. V was clipped by 3 bases and J by 4 bases, with 13 bases between them. The CDR3 is made up of 15 amino acids. CDR3 loop: CASSEIQGPYNEQFF. The DNA for the CDR3 is TGTGCCAGCAGTGAGATCCAGGGTCCTTACAATGAGCAGTTCTTC.

The chain recombines TRBV9 with TRBJ1-3; a weak D match, TRBD1 (6 bases). CDR3 length: 17 amino acids. Trimming removed 3 bases at V and 0 bases at J, with 16 bases between. Germline values: CDR1 SGDLS, CDR2 YYNGEE. CDR3 sequence (DNA): TGTGCCAGCAGCGGAGAGGGGGGGCAGAACTCTGGAAACACCATATATTTT. Protein product: CASSGEGGQNSGNTIYF.

This clonotype was detected a few times. V usage is TRBV11-2 and J usage is TRBJ2-7; D call uncertain. CDR3 size: 13 residues. V was pared by 2 bases and J by 7 bases, with 12 bases between. The germline CDR1 and CDR2 sequences are SGHAT and FQNNGV. The CDR3 reads CASSLFVGTEQYV. In nucleotides, the CDR3 is TGTGCCAGCAGCTTATTCGTAGGTACAGAGCAGTACGTC.

This clonotype occurred a few times. The chain links TRBV4-1 to TRBJ1-5; weak D call: TRBD1 (6 bases). V lost 3 bases and J 3 bases, leaving 9 bases between the germline ends. Germline CDR1 is MGHRA and CDR2 is YSYEKL. CDR3 size: 14 residues. CDR3 DNA: TGCGCCAGCAGCCACACAGGGACCAATCAGCCCCAGCATTTT. Protein product: CASSHTGTNQPQHF.

This clonotype occurred many times. The chain joins TRBV5-1 to TRBJ2-7; TRBD1 matches at 7 bases. Germline V gives CDR1 SGHRS, CDR2 YFSETQ. This CDR3 region has 14 residues. The junction had 6 bases not matched to a gene; V was cut back by 4 bases and J by 2 bases. CDR3 nucleotides: TGCGCCAGCAGCCTCGGGACAGACACCTACGAGCAGTACTTC. Translating gives CASSLGTDTYEQYF.